This is a list of T cell receptor beta chains from one sample in a study of glioma-infiltrating T cells. TCRdb reanalysed the multiplex PCR reads using MiXCR and keeps one entry per CDR3 protein. The table lists over 2,500 distinct CDR3 sequences, about 40% of them singletons. What was sequenced was glioma tissue, nonneoplastic brain tissue, or PBMCs (not recorded which). All receptors come from a human donor with low-grade glioma or glioblastoma, undergoing nonglioma brain surgery, or in good health (not recorded which). Each CDR3 is given with its conserved first and last residue. A D gene is named only where the DNA matches it firmly. Size values are once, few and many counts, or a class for expanded clones, and some rows have none.

.,15,TRBV7-6,large,TRBJ2-5,CASSFGPNVQETQYF,TGTGCCAGCAGCTTCGGACCGAACGTTCAAGAGACCCAGTACTTC
.,12,TRBV25-1,.,TRBJ2-2,CASWGPGGELFF,TGTGCCAGCTGGGGACCCGGCGGGGAGCTGTTTTTT
.,14,TRBV5-6,.,TRBJ1-1,CASSPNLGKTEAFF,TGTGCCAGCAGCCCAAATCTAGGGAAGACTGAAGCTTTCTTT
TRBD2,15,TRBV30,.,TRBJ2-2,CAWMMGLAGTGELFF,TGTGCCTGGATGATGGGACTAGCGGGCACCGGGGAGCTGTTTTTT
TRBD1,13,TRBV27,medium-sized,TRBJ2-1,CASSPPGQGGQFF,TGTGCCAGCAGTCCCCCCGGACAGGGTGGGCAGTTCTTC
.,15,TRBV15,medium-sized,TRBJ2-2,CATSPRGGNTGELFF,TGTGCCACCAGCCCCCGAGGGGGGAACACCGGGGAGCTGTTTTTT
.,14,TRBV15,medium-sized,TRBJ1-5,CATSKDSVNQPQHF,TGTGCCACCAGCAAGGACAGCGTAAATCAGCCCCAGCATTTT
TRBD1,14,TRBV7-2,.,TRBJ1-5,CASTSDRGGKPQHF,TGTGCCAGCACCTCGGACAGGGGAGGGAAGCCCCAGCATTTT
.,11,TRBV27,large,TRBJ2-3,CASKFLYTQYF,TGTGCCAGCAAATTCCTGTATACGCAGTATTTT
TRBD1,15,TRBV20-1,medium-sized,TRBJ2-7,CSARDFGTVKFEQYF,TGCAGTGCTAGAGATTTTGGGACAGTAAAGTTCGAGCAGTACTTC
.,13,TRBV10-3,many,TRBJ1-6,CASKGPYNSPLHF,TGTGCCTCTAAGGGGCCCTATAATTCACCCCTCCACTTT
.,14,TRBV7-2,.,TRBJ1-5,CARDVRDSNQPQHF,TGTGCTAGAGATGTGCGGGACAGCAATCAGCCCCAGCATTTT
TRBD1,13,TRBV6-1,medium-sized,TRBJ1-5,CASSVGQNQPQHF,TGTGCCAGCAGTGTGGGACAGAATCAGCCCCAGCATTTT
.,12,TRBV2,medium-sized,TRBJ2-3,CASSESRYTQYF,TGTGCCAGCAGTGAAAGCCGCTATACGCAGTATTTT
.,21,TRBV27,.,TRBJ1-5,CDSSFYICSAPGELSNQPQHF,.
TRBD1,15,TRBV18,many,TRBJ2-7,CASSPGPQGASEQYF,TGTGCCAGCTCACCAGGTCCACAGGGGGCCAGCGAGCAGTACTTC
.,17,TRBV27,.,TRBJ2-5,CANSPLGLQALQETQYF,TGTGCCAACAGTCCCCTAGGCCTACAGGCCCTACAAGAGACCCAGTACTTC
.,15,TRBV6-1,.,TRBJ2-3,CDSSESSRGVDTQYF,TGCGACAGCAGTGAGTCCTCTAGGGGGGTAGATACGCAGTATTTT
.,13,TRBV28,.,TRBJ1-5,CASAGRGNQPQHF,TGTGCCAGCGCAGGTAGGGGCAATCAGCCCCAGCATTTT
.,11,TRBV29-1,few,TRBJ2-2,CSGTVLGELFF,TGCAGCGGGACTGTACTGGGGGAGCTGTTTTTT
.,14,TRBV14,medium-sized,TRBJ2-7,CASSQDGLDYEQYF,TGTGCCAGCAGCCAGGACGGTTTGGACTACGAGCAGTACTTC
.,12,TRBV15,medium-sized,TRBJ2-1,CATSRENDEQFF,TGTGCCACCAGCAGAGAGAATGATGAGCAGTTCTTC
TRBD2,16,TRBV24-1,medium-sized,TRBJ2-1,CATSEEGGGAYNEQFF,TGTGCCACCAGTGAAGAAGGCGGGGGGGCCTACAATGAGCAGTTCTTC
.,16,TRBV20-1,medium-sized,TRBJ2-5,CSARDMLGMGQETQYF,TGCAGTGCTAGAGATATGCTGGGTATGGGCCAAGAGACCCAGTACTTC
.,14,TRBV20-1,.,TRBJ2-5,CSARTSGIGETQCF,TGCAGTGCTAGGACATCAGGGATAGGCGAGACCCAGTGCTTC
TRBD2,18,TRBV7-2,.,TRBJ2-5,CASRLGIRTSGGGETQYF,TGTGCCAGCAGATTAGGAATCAGGACTAGCGGGGGCGGGGAGACCCAGTACTTC
TRBD1,13,TRBV7-6,medium-sized,TRBJ1-4,CASRSTGSEKLFF,TGTGCCAGCAGGTCGACAGGGAGTGAAAAACTGTTTTTT
.,15,TRBV7-7,large,TRBJ2-5,CASSLVSGEKETQYF,TGTGCTAGCAGCTTAGTCAGTGGAGAAAAAGAGACCCAGTACTTC
TRBD1,12,TRBV20-1,medium-sized,TRBJ1-1,CSAQTGGTEAFF,TGCAGTGCTCAAACAGGGGGCACTGAAGCTTTCTTT
.,14,TRBV7-2,.,TRBJ1-5,CASSLASLNKLQHF,TGCGCCAGCAGCTTAGCGAGTTTAAATAAGCTCCAGCATTTT
TRBD2,15,TRBV28,.,TRBJ2-1,CASSQLTSGSGEQFF,TGTGCCAGCAGTCAACTGACTAGCGGGAGTGGGGAGCAGTTCTTC
TRBD2,16,TRBV2,few,TRBJ2-3,CASMATSGTHTDTQYF,TGTGCCAGCATGGCGACTAGCGGGACCCACACAGATACGCAGTATTTT
.,14,TRBV27,.,TRBJ1-1,CASSLREVDNEAFF,TGTGCCAGCAGTTTACGGGAGGTGGACAATGAAGCTTTCTTT
TRBD2,15,TRBV5-4,.,TRBJ2-7,CASSLEGLADNEQYF,TGTGCCAGCAGCTTGGAAGGACTAGCGGATAACGAGCAGTACTTC
TRBD2,13,TRBV6-2/TRBV6-3,.,TRBJ2-7,CASSYLAGEEQYF,TGTGCCAGCAGTTACCTAGCGGGGGAGGAGCAGTACTTC
TRBD1,13,TRBV2,medium-sized,TRBJ1-1,CASKDRAETEAFF,TGTGCCAGCAAAGACAGGGCGGAGACTGAAGCTTTCTTT
.,13,TRBV28,.,TRBJ2-7,CASSSFYAYEQYF,TGTGCCAGCTCTAGCTTTTACGCGTACGAGCAGTACTTC
.,16,TRBV7-2,many,TRBJ2-1,CASSLWTLSTYNEQFF,TGTGCCAGCAGCCTATGGACCCTCTCCACCTACAATGAGCAGTTCTTC
.,16,TRBV20-1,.,TRBJ2-5,CSARDMLRMGQGTQYF,TGCAGTGCTAGAGATATGCTGCGTATGGGCCAAGGGACCCAGTACTTC
.,15,TRBV10-2,.,TRBJ2-3,CASSEMALVTDTQYF,TGCGCCAGCAGTGAAATGGCGCTCGTCACAGATACGCAATATTTT
TRBD2,15,TRBV6-1,medium-sized,TRBJ2-1,CASSTGTSGTYEQFF,TGTGCCAGCAGTACCGGGACTAGCGGGACGTATGAGCAGTTCTTC
.,12,TRBV19,.,TRBJ2-7,CASSPGSNEQYF,TGTGCCAGTAGCCCCGGGAGCAACGAGCAGTACTTC
TRBD1,14,TRBV29-1,many,TRBJ1-1,CSGLTGTGNRGAFF,TGCAGCGGACTGACCGGGACAGGGAACAGGGGAGCTTTCTTT
.,16,TRBV6-1,.,TRBJ1-5,CASSEKPEHSNQPQHF,TGTGCCAGCAGTGAGAAGCCAGAGCATAGCAATCAGCCCCAGCATTTT
.,16,TRBV5-6,.,TRBJ2-1,CASSLGIGSSSNEQFF,TGTGCCAGCAGCTTGGGCATCGGGAGTTCGAGCAATGAGCAGTTCTTC
.,12,TRBV20-1,.,TRBJ2-7,CSYVGDPNEQYF,TGCAGTTACGTGGGGGACCCTAACGAGCAGTACTTC
.,12,TRBV7-3,many,TRBJ2-7,CASSPTTYEQYF,TGTGCCAGCAGCCCGACGACCTACGAGCAGTACTTC
.,15,TRBV7-2,.,TRBJ1-4,CASSLALESGERLFF,TGTGCCAGCAGCTTAGCGCTCGAATCCGGTGAAAGACTGTTTTTT
TRBD1,18,TRBV6-2/TRBV6-3,.,TRBJ2-6,CASSYQGQDPSGANVLTF,TGTGCCAGCAGTTACCAGGGACAGGACCCCTCTGGGGCCAACGTCCTGACTTTC
.,14,TRBV6-1,once,TRBJ2-7,CASETGRSGYEEYF,TGTGCCAGCGAGACGGGGCGTTCGGGCTACGAGGAGTACTTC